This TCR beta chain is from a study of cytomegalovirus exposure and HLA in healthy donors. The CDR3 runs to 16 residues. Unmatched junction bases numbered 7, after V lost 4 bases and J lost 0 bases. Per the germline V gene, CDR1 is SGHRS and CDR2 is YFSETQ. About this clone itself: Its target is not known.

The PCR contained 60 Vbeta and 13 Jbeta primers. Libraries were prepared by immunoSEQ multiplex PCR; TCRdb keeps only in-frame clonotypes and omits some of them. The sample yields approximately 170,000 clones, about 75% seen once. Whole-study results and caveats: Associated with cytomegalovirus, according to the listing, were 164 TCR beta chains. For cytomegalovirus status, the classifier reportedly gave diagnoses with high specificity and sensitivity. Productive status was seen about 90% or about 30% of the time for most TCR beta V segments in an earlier analysis.

The rearrangement links TRBV5-1 to TRBJ2-1; 7 bases line up with TRBD2. The sequenced sample was PBMCs. This TCR came from a male donor in good health and CMV-seronegative. CDR3 protein: CASSVRAGVSYNEQFF. In DNA, the CDR3 is TGCGCCAGCAGCGTTCGGGCGGGAGTCTCCTACAATGAGCAGTTCTTC.